This TCR beta chain was captured in a study of Graves' ophthalmopathy and Graves' hyperthyroidism. Notes on the study in general: Its predictions of ophthalmopathy progression gave the model over 65% sensitivity and approximately 72% specificity.

Clinical symptoms, serum thyroxine, TRAb, thyroid ultrasound and orbital computed tomography were relied on for diagnosis. Concerning this clonotype itself: What it binds is unknown.

From RNA, the CDR3 regions of TCR beta chains were amplified and sequenced. RT-PCR was first run with HTBI primers, then multiplex PCR in a second round. TCRdb recomputed calls from the multiplex PCR reads with MiXCR, one row per CDR3 protein. The repertoire includes 580,000 or so distinct CDR3 sequences, less than 45% of them detected once, and less than 4.5% sits in the top ten. Trimming took 3 bases from V and 2 from J; bases not matched to a gene: 3. This CDR3 has 14 amino acids. Germline CDR1 KGHDR, CDR2 SFDVKD. Sequenced material: peripheral blood or thyroid tissue (not recorded which). The source of this sequence is an adult man with Graves' hyperthyroidism. The chain has TRBV24-1 and TRBJ2-7; TRBD2 matches 7 bases. CDR3 sequence reads: CATSDGRGAYEQYF. CDR3 coding DNA: TGTGCCACCAGTGATGGCCGGGGGGCCTACGAGCAGTACTTC.